One and the same sample provided the 10 T cell receptor beta chains below, sequenced in a study of blood T cell repertoires in COVID-19. Clones were sequenced by immunoSEQ multiplex PCR, and TCRdb holds only the in-frame ones, with some missing. In the table there are some 200,000 clones, 81% of which are singletons. The sequenced material came from peripheral blood. The receptors shown here come from a woman aged 40-49 years with COVID-19, enrolled during active disease.

V usage is TRBV15 and J usage is TRBJ2-2; D may be TRBD1 (5 bases). Germline V gene sequence: CDR1 LNHNV, CDR2 YYDKDF (reference sequence). CDR3 length: 18 amino acids. Trimming pared 6 bases from V and 5 bases from J, leaving 25 bases between. CDR3 DNA: TGTGCCACCAGAAGGGGCCAGATCAATCGAAGGCTGACCGGGGAGCTGTTTTTT. Protein: CATRRGQINRRLTGELFF.

CDR3 sequence: CASSWDSPVGTQYF. CDR3 nucleotide sequence: TGTGCCAGCAGCTGGGACAGCCCCGTTGGTACGCAGTATTTT. The chain joins TRBV11-2 to TRBJ2-3; 7 nucleotides align to TRBD1. This CDR3 spans 14 amino acids. CDR1 and CDR2 from the germline V gene are SGHAT and FQNNGV. The J segment lost 8 bases and the V segment lost 4 bases, leaving 9 bases of the junction unmatched.

V gene TRBV6-1 combines with J gene TRBJ2-7, with TRBD1 identical over 7 bases. Germline CDR1 and CDR2: MNHNS and SASEGT. CDR3 length equals 13 residues. This chain's CDR3 is CASREGGYSEQYV. The CDR3 region has the DNA TGTGCCAGCAGGGAAGGGGGCTATAGCGAGCAGTACGTC.

This clone was seen once. CDR3 DNA: TGTGCCAGCAGCTTGAGACAGGGGCGGAACACTGAAGCTTTCTTT. Amino acids: CASSLRQGRNTEAFF. J is TRBJ1-1 and V is TRBV11-2, with 8 bases lining up with TRBD1. The CDR3 has 15 amino acids. Germline trimming cut 3 bases from V and 1 base from J; bases unmatched to any gene: 4. In germline, CDR1 is SGHAT, CDR2 FQNNGV.

J is TRBJ2-1 and V is TRBV30; 7 bases match TRBD2. The trim removed 7 bases at V and 5 bases at J, leaving 8 bases unmatched. Germline V gene lookup returns CDR1 GTSNPN and CDR2 SVGIG (reference sequence). The CDR3 has 13 residues. The CDR3 loop is CASETLADNEQFF. As DNA, the CDR3 is TGTGCCTCGGAAACCCTAGCGGACAATGAGCAGTTCTTC. The whole variable domain, remainder taken from reference TRBV30 and TRBJ2-1, is SQTIHQWPATLVQPVGSPLSLECTVEGTSNPNLYWYRQAAGRGLQLLFYSVGIGQISSEVPQNLSASRPQDRQFILSSKKLLLSDSGFYLCASETLADNEQFFGPGTRLTVL.

This clone came up once. The chain joins TRBV9 to TRBJ1-2, with a possible D match to TRBD1 (5 bases). The ends were cut back, 5 bases at V and 4 bases at J, with 12 bases in the middle. Germline CDR1 is SGDLS and CDR2 is YYNGEE. The CDR3 contains 13 residues. This chain's CDR3 is CASSGSGSYGYTF. The CDR3 region has the DNA TGTGCCAGCAGTGGGTCAGGGTCCTATGGCTACACCTTC.

The rearrangement links TRBV19 to TRBJ2-1; a weak D match, TRBD1 (6 bases). The germline V gene encodes CDR1 LNHDA and CDR2 SQIVND (reference sequence). V was shortened by 3 bases and J by 7 bases, with 13 bases between the two germline ends. There are 14 residues in the CDR3. CDR3 bases: TGTGCCAGTAGTATTGGTCCAGGGGTTAATGAGCAGTTCTTC. This gives the protein CASSIGPGVNEQFF. The variable domain in full, with the rest retrieved from reference TRBV19 and TRBJ2-1, is DGGITQSPKYLFRKEGQNVTLSCEQNLNHDAMYWYRQDPGQGLRLIYYSQIVNDFQKGDIAEGYSVSREKKESFPLTVTSAQKNPTAFYLCASSIGPGVNEQFFGPGTRLTVL.

This chain uses TRBV19 with TRBJ2-5, with 7 bases fitting TRBD2. V shed 2 bases, J shed 0 bases, and the junction held 3 bases outside the gene matches. This CDR3 has 15 residues. Looked up from germline, CDR1 is LNHDA and CDR2 is SQIVND (reference sequence). The CDR3 nucleotides read TGTGCCAGTAGTATACGTGGGGGGGACCAAGAGACCCAGTACTTC. Amino acids: CASSIRGGDQETQYF. The entire variable domain, with the rest obtained from reference TRBV19 and TRBJ2-5, is as follows: DGGITQSPKYLFRKEGQNVTLSCEQNLNHDAMYWYRQDPGQGLRLIYYSQIVNDFQKGDIAEGYSVSREKKESFPLTVTSAQKNPTAFYLCASSIRGGDQETQYFGPGTRLLVL.

The chain carries TRBV11-2 and TRBJ2-1; D remains ambiguous. V was pared by 0 bases and J by 2 bases, with 8 bases between. This CDR3 has 15 amino acids. The germline V gene encodes CDR1 SGHAT and CDR2 FQNNGV. CDR3: CASSLEQLAYNEQFF. CDR3 bases: TGTGCCAGCAGCTTAGAACAGCTGGCCTACAATGAGCAGTTCTTC. The whole variable domain, filled in from reference TRBV11-2 and TRBJ2-1, reads EAGVAQSPRYKIIEKRQSVAFWCNPISGHATLYWYQQILGQGPKLLIQFQNNGVVDDSQLPKDRFSAERLKGVDSTLKIQPAKLEDSAVYLCASSLEQLAYNEQFFGPGTRLTVL.

The chain combines TRBV19 with TRBJ2-7; a weak D match, TRBD1 (6 bases). The V gene lost 4 bases and the J gene lost 5 bases, with 12 bases spanning the gap. The CDR3 contains 13 residues. CDR1 and CDR2 from the germline V gene are LNHDA and SQIVND (reference sequence). Written as DNA, the CDR3 is TGTGCCAGTAGTAAACAGGGTGTCGACGAGCAGTACTTC. This encodes CASSKQGVDEQYF.